The clone carrying this TCR beta chain was observed a single time. The antigen is undetermined. The data stem from a study of shared clonotypes between healthy human individuals. Study results and caveats: The authors sampled blood alone, and tissue repertoires likely differ. Naive subsets, compared against memory subsets, generally had larger estimated richness values. The study found roughly 5% of naive CD4 clonotypes shared across several donors. All-four-donor shared clonotypes had higher generation probabilities than non-shared clonotypes did.

The naive CD8 population came from CD45RO-negative cells selected for CCR7, without terminally differentiated effector memory CD45RA+ cells. This table comes from immunoSEQ multiplex PCR, and its TCRdb copy is limited to in-frame clones, with some not included. The repertoire holds under 2,000,000 clones, with over 85% as singletons. The source is a man aged 18 to 30 in good health. Sequencing was done on a sample of naive CD8+ T cells sorted from blood.

The DNA for the CDR3 is TGTGCCAGCAGCGTAGAAGGGCGGGAGAACACTGAAGCTTTCTTT. Protein sequence: CASSVEGRENTEAFF. The V gene is TRBV9, the J gene TRBJ1-1; D remains ambiguous. Germline V CDR1 and CDR2: SGDLS, YYNGEE. V lost 0 bases, J lost 1 base, and 10 bases lay in between. The CDR3 spans 15 residues.